Listed below are T cell receptor beta chains from one sample, sequenced in a study of blood T cell repertoires in COVID-19. Clones were read by immunoSEQ multiplex PCR, and TCRdb kept only the in-frame ones, dropping some. Altogether roughly 140,000 clones are present, around 80% being singletons, with the ten largest covering around 35%. The sequenced sample was peripheral blood. The receptors were sampled from a human donor in a cohort sampled during active COVID-19. The CDR3 runs from the conserved cysteine through the conserved F or W. The order of the fields is V gene, J gene, D gene, clone size, CDR3 DNA, CDR3 protein. The D gene is left open where the match is weak. The size of a clone is reported for some rows only, either as once, few or many, or as a class for expanded clones.

TRBV28,TRBJ1-5,NA,few,TGTGCCAGCAGTTCCGACACAAATCAGCCCCAGCATTTT,CASSSDTNQPQHF
TRBV5-1,TRBJ1-4,NA,NA,TGCGCCAGCAGCTTGGCCACGGGTAGTGGTGAAAAACTGTTTTTT,CASSLATGSGEKLFF
TRBV2,TRBJ2-7,NA,NA,TGTGCCAGCAGTGAAGGCTACTACGAGCAGTACTTC,CASSEGYYEQYF
TRBV19,TRBJ1-2,NA,NA,TGTGCCAGTAGTATGTTTTCTCTAGGTGGCTACACCTTC,CASSMFSLGGYTF
TRBV4-3,TRBJ1-2,TRBD1,NA,TGCGCCAGCAGCTCAACCGGCGGGACAGGGAATGGCTACACCTTC,CASSSTGGTGNGYTF
TRBV6-1,TRBJ1-3,TRBD1,NA,TGTGCCAGCAGTGAACTCGGACAGGGCTCTGGAAACACCATATATTTT,CASSELGQGSGNTIYF
TRBV28,TRBJ1-1,TRBD1,NA,TGTGCCAGCAGTCCGGGACAGTTCCTGAACACTGAAGCTTTCTTT,CASSPGQFLNTEAFF
TRBV5-8,TRBJ1-2,TRBD1,NA,TGTGCCAGCAGCCGACGGCGTAACCTGACAGGGGAGAAGGGGTATGCCTTC,CASSRRRNLTGEKGYAF
TRBV19,TRBJ2-2,TRBD1,NA,TGTGCCAGTAGGCTCTCGGGACAGGGGGCGACCAGGGAGCTGTTTTTT,CASRLSGQGATRELFF
TRBV7-9,TRBJ1-6,TRBD1,NA,TGTGCCAGCAGCGGCCAACAGGGGCTGAATTCACCCCTCCACTTT,CASSGQQGLNSPLHF
TRBV10-3,TRBJ2-7,TRBD1,NA,TGTGCCATCAGAGGACAGGGGACTTCCTACGAGCAGTACTTC,CAIRGQGTSYEQYF